The clone carrying this T cell receptor (beta chain) has a count of ten or more. This entry comes from a study of blood T cells in healthy people across ages. Peripheral blood samples of around 9.3 milliliters were drawn from each donor. For the second PCR, which ran for about 6 to 12 cycles, a sample-barcoded 5' primer and a J-beta primer mix were used. TCRdb processed the 5' RACE reads anew with MiXCR; each CDR3 protein has one entry. The repertoire holds around 1.7 million distinct CDR3 sequences, with 28% as singletons. Trimming pared 2 bases from V and 2 bases from J, leaving 9 bases between. Germline V gene lookup returns CDR1 MNHNY and CDR2 SVGAGI (reference sequence). This CDR3 region has 14 residues.

The source material was blood. The source is a woman in her 30s in good health. J is TRBJ1-2 and V is TRBV6-6; tentatively, D is TRBD1 (6 bases). The CDR3 loop is CASSYQGSNYGYTF. Written as DNA, the CDR3 is TGTGCCAGCAGTTACCAGGGGTCCAACTATGGCTACACCTTC.